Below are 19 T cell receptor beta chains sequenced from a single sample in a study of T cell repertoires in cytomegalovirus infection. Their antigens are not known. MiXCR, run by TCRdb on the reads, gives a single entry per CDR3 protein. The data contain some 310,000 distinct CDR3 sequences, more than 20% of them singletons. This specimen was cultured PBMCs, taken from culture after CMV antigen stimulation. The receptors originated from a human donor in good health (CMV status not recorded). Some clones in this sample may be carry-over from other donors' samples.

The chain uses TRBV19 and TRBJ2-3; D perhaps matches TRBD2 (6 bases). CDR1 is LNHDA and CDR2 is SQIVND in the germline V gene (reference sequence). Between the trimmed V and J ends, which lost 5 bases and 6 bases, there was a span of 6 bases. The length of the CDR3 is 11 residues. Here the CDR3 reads CASSGGDTQYF. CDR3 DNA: TGTGCCAGTAGTGGAGGGGATACGCAGTATTTT.

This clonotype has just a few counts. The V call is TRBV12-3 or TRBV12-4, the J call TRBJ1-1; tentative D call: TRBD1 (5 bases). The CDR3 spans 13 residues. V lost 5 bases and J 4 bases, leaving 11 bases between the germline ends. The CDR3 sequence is CASSAGLGTEAFF. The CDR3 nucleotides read TGTGCCAGCAGTGCGGGACTTGGCACTGAAGCTTTCTTT.

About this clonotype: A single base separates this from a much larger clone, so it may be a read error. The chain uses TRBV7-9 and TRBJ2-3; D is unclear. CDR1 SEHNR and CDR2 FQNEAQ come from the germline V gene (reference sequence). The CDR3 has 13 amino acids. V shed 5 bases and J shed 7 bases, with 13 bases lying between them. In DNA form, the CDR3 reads TGTGCCAGCAGCCTACCTAGAACAAATACGCAGTATTTT. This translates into CASSLPRTNTQYF.

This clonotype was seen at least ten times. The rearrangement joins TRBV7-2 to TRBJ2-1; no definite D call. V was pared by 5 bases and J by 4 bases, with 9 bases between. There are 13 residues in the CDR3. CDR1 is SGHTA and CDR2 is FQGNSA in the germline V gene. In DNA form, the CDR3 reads TGTGCCAGCAGCCTACTCCGTTACAATGAGCAGTTCTTC. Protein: CASSLLRYNEQFF.

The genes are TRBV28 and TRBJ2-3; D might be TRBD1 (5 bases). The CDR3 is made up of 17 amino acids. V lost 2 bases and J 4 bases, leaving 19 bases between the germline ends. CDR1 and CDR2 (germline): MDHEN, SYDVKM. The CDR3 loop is CASSLGAGSFAPDTQYF. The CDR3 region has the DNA TGTGCCAGCAGTTTAGGTGCAGGGTCGTTTGCGCCAGATACGCAGTATTTT. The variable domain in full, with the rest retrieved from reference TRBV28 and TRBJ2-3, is DVKVTQSSRYLVKRTGEKVFLECVQDMDHENMFWYRQDPGLGLRLIYFSYDVKMKEKGDIPEGYSVSREKKERFSLILESASTNQTSMYLCASSLGAGSFAPDTQYFGPGTRLTVL.

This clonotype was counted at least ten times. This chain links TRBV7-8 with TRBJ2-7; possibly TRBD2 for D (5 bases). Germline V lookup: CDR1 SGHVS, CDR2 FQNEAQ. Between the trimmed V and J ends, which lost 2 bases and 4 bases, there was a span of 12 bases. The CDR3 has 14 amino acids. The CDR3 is CASSLYERRYEQYF. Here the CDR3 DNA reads TGTGCCAGCAGCTTATACGAGCGGAGGTACGAGCAGTACTTC.

The chain's CDR3 is CASSLEGGYDRAFF. CDR3 DNA sequence: TGTGCCAGCAGCTTAGAGGGAGGGTATGATCGAGCTTTCTTT. The chain carries TRBV7-2 and TRBJ1-1; D call uncertain. V dropped 1 base and J dropped 10 bases, with 16 bases sitting between them. The CDR3 consists of 14 residues. Germline CDR1 reads SGHTA; CDR2 reads FQGNSA.

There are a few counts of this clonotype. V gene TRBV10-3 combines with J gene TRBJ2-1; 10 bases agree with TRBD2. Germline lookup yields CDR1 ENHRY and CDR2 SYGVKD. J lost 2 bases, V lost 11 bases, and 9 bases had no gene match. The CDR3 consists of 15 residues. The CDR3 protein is CAATTGTSAYNEQFF. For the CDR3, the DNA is TGTGCCGCCACGACCGGGACTAGCGCCTACAATGAGCAGTTCTTC.

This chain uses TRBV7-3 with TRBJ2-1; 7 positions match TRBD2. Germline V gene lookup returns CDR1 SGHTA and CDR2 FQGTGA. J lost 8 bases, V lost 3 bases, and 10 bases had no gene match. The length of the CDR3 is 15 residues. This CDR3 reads CASSLAGGSGDEQFF. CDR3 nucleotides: TGTGCCAGCAGCTTGGCTGGCGGGAGTGGGGATGAGCAGTTCTTC.

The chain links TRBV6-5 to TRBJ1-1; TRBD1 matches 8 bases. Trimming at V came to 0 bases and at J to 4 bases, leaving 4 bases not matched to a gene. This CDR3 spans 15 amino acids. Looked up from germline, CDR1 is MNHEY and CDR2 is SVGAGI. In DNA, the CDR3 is TGTGCCAGCAGTTACTCCGGGACAGGAGGCACTGAAGCTTTCTTT. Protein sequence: CASSYSGTGGTEAFF.

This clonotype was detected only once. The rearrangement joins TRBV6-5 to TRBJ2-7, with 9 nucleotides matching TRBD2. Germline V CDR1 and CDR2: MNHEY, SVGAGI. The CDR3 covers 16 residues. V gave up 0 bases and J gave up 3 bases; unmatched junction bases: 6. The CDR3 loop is CASSYSRREGGYEQYF. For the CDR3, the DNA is TGTGCCAGCAGTTACTCGCGGCGGGAGGGAGGCTACGAGCAGTACTTC.

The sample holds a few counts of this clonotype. DNA for the CDR3: TGTGCCACAGCTCCAACCAATAGCAATCAGCCCCAGCATTTT. It specifies CATAPTNSNQPQHF. V usage is TRBV24-1 and J usage is TRBJ1-5; D not resolved. Germline assignment: CDR1 KGHDR and CDR2 SFDVKD. CDR3 size: 14 residues. V was clipped by 10 bases and J by 0 bases, with 12 bases between them.

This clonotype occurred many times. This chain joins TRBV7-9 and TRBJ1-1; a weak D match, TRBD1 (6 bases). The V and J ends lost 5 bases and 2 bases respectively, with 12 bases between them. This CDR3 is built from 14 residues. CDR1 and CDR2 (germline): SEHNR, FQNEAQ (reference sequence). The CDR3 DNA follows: TGTGCCAGCAGCCGTTTGGGGGGCAACACTGAAGCTTTCTTT. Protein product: CASSRLGGNTEAFF.

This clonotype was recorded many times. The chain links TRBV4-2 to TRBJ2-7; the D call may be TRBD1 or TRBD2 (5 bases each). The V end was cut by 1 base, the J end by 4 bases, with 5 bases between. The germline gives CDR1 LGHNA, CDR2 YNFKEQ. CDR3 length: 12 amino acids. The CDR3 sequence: CASSQGGYEQYF. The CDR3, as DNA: TGTGCCAGCAGCCAAGGGGGGTACGAGCAGTACTTC.

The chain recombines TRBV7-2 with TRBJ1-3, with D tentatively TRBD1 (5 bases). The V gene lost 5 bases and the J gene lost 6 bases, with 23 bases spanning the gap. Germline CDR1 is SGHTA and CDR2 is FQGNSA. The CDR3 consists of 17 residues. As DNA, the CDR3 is TGTGCCAGCAGCCATGAACTAACAGGAGGAGGGAAAAACACCATATATTTT. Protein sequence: CASSHELTGGGKNTIYF.

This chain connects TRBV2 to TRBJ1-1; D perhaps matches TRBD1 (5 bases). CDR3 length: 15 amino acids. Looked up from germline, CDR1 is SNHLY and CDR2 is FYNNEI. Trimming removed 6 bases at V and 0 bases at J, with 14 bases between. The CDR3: CASRGIPTVNTEAFF. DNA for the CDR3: TGTGCCAGCAGGGGGATCCCGACAGTGAACACTGAAGCTTTCTTT.

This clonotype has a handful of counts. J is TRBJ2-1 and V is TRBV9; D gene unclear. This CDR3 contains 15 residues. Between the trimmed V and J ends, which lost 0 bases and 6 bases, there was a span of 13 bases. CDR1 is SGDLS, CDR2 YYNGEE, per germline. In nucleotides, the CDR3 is TGTGCCAGCAGCGTAGGAAGGTCCCATGGCAATGAGCAGTTCTTC. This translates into CASSVGRSHGNEQFF.

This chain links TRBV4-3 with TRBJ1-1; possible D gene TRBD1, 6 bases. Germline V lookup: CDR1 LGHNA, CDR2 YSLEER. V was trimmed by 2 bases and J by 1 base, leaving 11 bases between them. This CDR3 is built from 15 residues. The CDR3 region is CASSQRGGTNTEAFF. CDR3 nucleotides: TGCGCCAGCAGCCAAAGGGGGGGGACGAACACTGAAGCTTTCTTT.

This CDR3 reads CSVVTTGRGYTF. The CDR3 DNA reads as TGCAGCGTTGTAACGACAGGCCGTGGCTACACCTTC. V gene TRBV29-1 combines with J gene TRBJ1-2; D possibly corresponds to TRBD1 (6 bases). The CDR3 contains 12 residues. V was cut by 4 bases and J by 7 bases, with 13 bases left in between. CDR1 and CDR2 (germline): SQVTM, ANQGSEA.